This T cell receptor beta chain was obtained from a study of blood T cell repertoires in COVID-19. Study at large: Samples taken during acute and convalescent COVID-19 were collected in the United States, Italy and Spain. In each case, the material was cDNA or gDNA derived from T cells, B-cell-depleted T cells, or PBMCs.

In the source study's methods: Reference gene primer amplification gave estimated nucleated cell counts. This table comes from immunoSEQ multiplex PCR, and its TCRdb copy is limited to in-frame clones, with some not included. From that table come the V and J calls and clone size; the DNA was used to work out D and trimming. This sample has 270,000 or so clones, with around 89% found just once. The CDR3 has 14 residues. CDR1 SGHRS and CDR2 YFSETQ come from the germline V gene. V lost 0 bases, J lost 3 bases, and 2 bases stayed unmatched. The sequence derives from a man aged 35 to 55 with acute or convalescent COVID-19. The chain recombines TRBV5-1 with TRBJ2-7; TRBD1 agrees at 8 bases. Sequencing was done on a sample of peripheral blood. The CDR3 loop is CASSLVQGVYEQYF. The CDR3 DNA sequence: TGCGCCAGCAGCTTGGTACAGGGGGTCTACGAGCAGTACTTC.